One T cell receptor (beta chain) is described in this entry. The target antigen is unknown. This sample is part of a study of PD-L1 blockade in urothelial cancer. At the level of the study: The authors examined blood 3 weeks (second dose) and 6 weeks after treatment start. Blood yielded a median of about 140,000 T cells per sample. Study-wide findings and caveats: Lower than median blood TCR clonality before treatment predicted better survival.

PCRs each included synthetic TCR analog templates spiked in. This table comes from immunoSEQ multiplex PCR, and its TCRdb copy is limited to in-frame clones, with some not included. The sample carries tens of thousands of clones, 88% recorded once. Time point indicated: peripheral blood 6 weeks after treatment start. With 1 base removed from V and 4 bases from J, the gap between germline ends came to 16 bases. Germline CDR1 is SGHAT and CDR2 is FQNNGV. CDR3 length equals 16 residues. The chain couples TRBV11-2 to TRBJ2-5, with D possibly TRBD1 on 6 matching bases. The sequencing used PBMCs, collected around atezolizumab (anti-PD-L1) treatment. The sequence derives from a man aged 55-75 years with urothelial cancer. The CDR3 region is CASSLALRGSGETQYF. The CDR3 DNA sequence: TGTGCCAGCAGCTTAGCACTCAGGGGATCGGGAGAGACCCAGTACTTC.